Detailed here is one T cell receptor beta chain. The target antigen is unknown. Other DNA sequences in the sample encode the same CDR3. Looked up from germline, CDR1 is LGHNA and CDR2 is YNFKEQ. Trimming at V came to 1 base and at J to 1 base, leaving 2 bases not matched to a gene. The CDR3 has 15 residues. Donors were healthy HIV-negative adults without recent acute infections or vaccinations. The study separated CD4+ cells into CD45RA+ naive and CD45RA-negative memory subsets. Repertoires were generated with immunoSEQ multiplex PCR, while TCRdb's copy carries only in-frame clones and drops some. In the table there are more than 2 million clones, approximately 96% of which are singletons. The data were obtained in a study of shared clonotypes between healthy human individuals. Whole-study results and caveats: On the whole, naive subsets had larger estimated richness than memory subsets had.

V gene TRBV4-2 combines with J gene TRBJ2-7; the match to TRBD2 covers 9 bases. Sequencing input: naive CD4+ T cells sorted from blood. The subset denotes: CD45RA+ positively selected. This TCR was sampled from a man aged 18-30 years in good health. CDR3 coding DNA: TGTGCCAGCAGCCAAGGAGCGGGAGGATCCTACGAGCAGTACTTC. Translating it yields CASSQGAGGSYEQYF.